The 18 T cell receptor beta chains presented below share a single source sample, sequenced in a study of CD8 T cells in ankylosing spondylitis listed by TCRdb under 2017. Library preparation used 5' RACE. Instrument used: Illumina HiSeq 2500. The raw public reads went through TCRdb reprocessing: fastp at Q25, MiXCR clone calling, in-frame beta chains kept. Entries are consolidated by CDR3 protein sequence, retaining the most common genes and DNA. This sample lists nearly 350,000 distinct CDR3 sequences; about 15% were detected once. 1.1% of the sample goes to the ten largest clones. The sample comprised blood, either unsorted or a sorted T cell fraction (not recorded which). The receptors stem from a male donor with ankylosing spondylitis or in good health (not recorded which).

The chain employs TRBV7-9 and TRBJ2-7; D is undetermined. The V end was cut by 1 base, the J end by 2 bases, with 9 bases between. The CDR3 runs 14 residues. Per the germline V gene, CDR1 is SEHNR and CDR2 is FQNEAQ (reference sequence). The DNA of the CDR3 is TGTGCCAGCAGCTTAGGGTCAGAACCCTACGAGCAGTACTTC. As protein: CASSLGSEPYEQYF.

The chain joins TRBV2 to TRBJ2-3; no clear D gene. V lost 2 bases and J 2 bases, leaving 11 bases between the germline ends. In germline, CDR1 is SNHLY, CDR2 FYNNEI. The CDR3 runs 15 residues. The CDR3 protein is CASSERSPFTDTQYF. The CDR3 DNA reads as TGTGCCAGCAGTGAAAGGTCTCCCTTCACAGATACGCAGTATTTT.

This clonotype was detected a few times. The chain employs TRBV20-1 and TRBJ2-1; D is perhaps TRBD2 (6 bases). CDR1 and CDR2 (germline): DFQATT, SNEGSKA (reference sequence). There are 12 residues in the CDR3. V was trimmed by 0 bases and J by 10 bases, leaving 10 bases between them. The CDR3 here is CSARDGGGEQFF. CDR3 bases: TGCAGTGCTAGAGATGGGGGAGGCGAGCAGTTCTTC.

In this sample, this clonotype turned up a few times. The chain recombines TRBV15 with TRBJ1-1; 10 bases align to TRBD1. Germline V gives CDR1 LNHNV, CDR2 YYDKDF (reference sequence). Losses at the gene ends were 3 bases for V and 5 bases for J; bases not matched to a gene: 6. The CDR3 is 15 amino acids. The CDR3 DNA reads as TGTGCCACCAGCAGCCCGGGACAGGGGAGGACTGAAGCTTTCTTT. Its translation is CATSSPGQGRTEAFF. The full variable domain, with the rest looked up from reference TRBV15 and TRBJ1-1, is DAMVIQNPRYQVTQFGKPVTLSCSQTLNHNVMYWYQQKSSQAPKLLFHYYDKDFNNEADTPDNFQSRRPNTSFCFLDIRSPGLGDTAMYLCATSSPGQGRTEAFFGQGTRLTVV.

This clonotype was picked up a small number of times. The chain carries TRBV5-1 and TRBJ1-6, with TRBD1 matching 9 bases. Germline V lookup: CDR1 SGHRS, CDR2 YFSETQ. The trim removed 7 bases at V and 7 bases at J, leaving 6 bases unmatched. The CDR3 is 14 residues long. The CDR3 reads CASAPGQGNSPLHF. The CDR3 DNA reads as TGCGCCAGCGCCCCGGGACAGGGAAATTCACCCCTCCACTTT.

This clonotype has just a few counts. The chain employs TRBV25-1 and TRBJ2-2; D not certain. This CDR3 spans 14 amino acids. Per the germline V gene, CDR1 is MGHDK and CDR2 is SYGVNS. Trimming cost V 3 bases and J 6 bases, with 11 bases left between them. The CDR3 nucleotides are TGTGCCAGCAGTGAGCCAGGAACGGCCGGGGAGCTGTTTTTT. Encoded protein: CASSEPGTAGELFF.

This clonotype was counted many times. V and J are TRBV4-1 and TRBJ2-5; D might be TRBD2 (5 bases). The CDR3 runs 13 residues. Deletions cut 0 bases from V and 8 bases from J, with 10 bases between. Germline CDR1 and CDR2: MGHRA and YSYEKL. CDR3 in amino acids: CASSQDEGETQYF. In DNA form, the CDR3 reads TGCGCCAGCAGCCAAGATGAGGGAGAAACCCAGTACTTC.

The V call is TRBV7-9, the J call TRBJ2-1; tentative D call: TRBD2 (6 bases). CDR1 is SEHNR, CDR2 FQNEAQ, per germline (reference sequence). Trimming shortened V by 4 bases and J by 4 bases, and 14 bases separated the two germline ends. CDR3 length equals 15 residues. In DNA form, the CDR3 reads TGTGCCAGCAGCTCCCGACTAGGTGTTTACAATGAGCAGTTCTTC. Protein: CASSSRLGVYNEQFF.

V gene TRBV27 combines with J gene TRBJ1-6; TRBD1 agrees at 7 bases. This CDR3 has 14 residues. In germline, CDR1 is MNHEY, CDR2 SMNVEV (reference sequence). The junction had 2 bases not matched to a gene; V was cut back by 3 bases and J by 6 bases. The CDR3 spells CASSLGQINSPLHF. The CDR3, as DNA: TGTGCCAGCAGTTTGGGACAGATTAATTCACCCCTCCACTTT.

This clonotype came up a few times. V usage is TRBV2 and J usage is TRBJ2-1; the D gene is possibly TRBD2 (5 bases). The CDR3 runs to 13 residues. Germline V gene sequence: CDR1 SNHLY, CDR2 FYNNEI. Trimming took 7 bases from V and 10 from J, leaving 17 bases between them. This CDR3 reads CASTQRTGFEQFF. CDR3 nucleotides: TGTGCCAGCACCCAAAGAACGGGGTTCGAGCAGTTCTTC.

The chain couples TRBV12-3 or TRBV12-4 to TRBJ2-7; D possibly matches TRBD1 or TRBD2 (5 bases each). Trimming removed 2 bases at V and 2 bases at J, with 13 bases between. The CDR3 length is 15 residues. DNA of the CDR3: TGTGCCAGCAGTTTATTCGGGACCCCTCCCTACGAGCAGTACTTC. Translated: CASSLFGTPPYEQYF.

The chain links TRBV5-1 to TRBJ1-1; D unclear. The CDR3 has 15 amino acids. The V and J ends lost 6 bases and 5 bases respectively, with 20 bases between them. Germline assignment: CDR1 SGHRS and CDR2 YFSETQ. The CDR3: CASTVLPGRETEAFF. The CDR3 DNA reads TGCGCCAGCACTGTGTTGCCCGGGAGGGAGACTGAAGCTTTCTTT.

The sample holds a few counts of this clonotype. The V call is TRBV9, the J call TRBJ2-5; TRBD1 might be the D (6 bases). The ends were cut back, 3 bases at V and 7 bases at J, with 19 bases in the middle. The CDR3 has 15 amino acids. Germline loops: CDR1 SGDLS, CDR2 YYNGEE. CDR3 in DNA: TGTGCCAGCAGCGAGGGGGTGGGAGAAATCGGGACCCAGTACTTC. This codes for CASSEGVGEIGTQYF.

This clonotype appeared a few times. V is TRBV4-1 and J is TRBJ2-3, with TRBD2 as a possible D gene (6 bases). The CDR3 loop spans 15 amino acids. Trimming removed 4 bases from V and 5 bases from J, with 16 bases in between. Germline V lookup: CDR1 MGHRA, CDR2 YSYEKL. The CDR3 nucleotides are TGCGCCAGCAGCCGATACGGGACTTTCGGAGATACGCAGTATTTT. This encodes CASSRYGTFGDTQYF.

The rearrangement joins TRBV27 to TRBJ2-1; the match to TRBD2 covers 12 bases. The trim removed 5 bases at V and 7 bases at J, leaving 6 bases unmatched. The germline V gene encodes CDR1 MNHEY and CDR2 SMNVEV (reference sequence). The CDR3 is 15 residues long. The CDR3 sequence: CASSLAGGPRNEQFF. CDR3 sequence (DNA): TGTGCCAGCAGTCTAGCGGGAGGGCCTAGGAATGAGCAGTTCTTC.

This clonotype was counted between two and nine times. V gene TRBV29-1 combines with J gene TRBJ1-2; D is possibly TRBD1 (6 bases). Trimming took 5 bases from V and 4 from J, leaving 20 bases between them. This CDR3 spans 15 amino acids. The germline V gene has CDR1 SQVTM and CDR2 ANQGSEA. This chain's CDR3 is CSVLGTSPRGYGYTF. CDR3 nucleotides: TGCAGCGTTCTGGGGACATCACCTAGAGGCTATGGCTACACCTTC. The complete variable domain, with remaining parts taken from reference TRBV29-1 and TRBJ1-2, reads SAVISQKPSRDICQRGTSLTIQCQVDSQVTMMFWYRQQPGQSLTLIATANQGSEATYESGFVIDKFPISRPNLTFSTLTVSNMSPEDSSIYLCSVLGTSPRGYGYTFGSGTRLTVV.

In its sample, this clonotype was seen a few times. The chain carries TRBV10-3 and TRBJ2-2; D may be TRBD1 (5 bases). Germline CDR1 and CDR2: ENHRY and SYGVKD. V lost 3 bases, J lost 7 bases, and 15 bases lay in between. This CDR3 spans 15 amino acids. CDR3 residues: CAISDPGIRNGELFF. Here the CDR3 DNA reads TGTGCCATCAGTGACCCAGGGATACGGAACGGGGAGCTGTTTTTT.

The chain is built from TRBV6-5 and TRBJ2-5; maybe TRBD1 (6 bases). There are 12 residues in the CDR3. V lost 8 bases and J lost 1, with 8 bases in between. CDR1 is MNHEY, CDR2 SVGAGI, per germline. The DNA of the CDR3 is TGTGCCAGCGGGGGCTTCCAAGAGACCCAGTACTTC. Translated, it gives CASGGFQETQYF.